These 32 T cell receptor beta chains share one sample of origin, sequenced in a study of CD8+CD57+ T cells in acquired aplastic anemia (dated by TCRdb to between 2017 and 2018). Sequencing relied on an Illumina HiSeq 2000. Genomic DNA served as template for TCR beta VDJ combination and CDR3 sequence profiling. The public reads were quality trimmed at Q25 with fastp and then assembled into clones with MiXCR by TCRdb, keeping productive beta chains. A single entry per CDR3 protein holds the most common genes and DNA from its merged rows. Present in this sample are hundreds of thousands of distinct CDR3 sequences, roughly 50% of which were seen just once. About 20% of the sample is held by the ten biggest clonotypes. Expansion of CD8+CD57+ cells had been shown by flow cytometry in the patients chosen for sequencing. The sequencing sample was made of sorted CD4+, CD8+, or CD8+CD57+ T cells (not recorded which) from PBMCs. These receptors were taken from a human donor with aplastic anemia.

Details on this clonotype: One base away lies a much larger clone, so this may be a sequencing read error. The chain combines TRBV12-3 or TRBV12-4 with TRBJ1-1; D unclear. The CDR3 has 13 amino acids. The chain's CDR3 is CVSSFSGLPEAFF. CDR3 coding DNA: TGTGTCAGCAGTTTTTCCGGGCTTCCTGAAGCTTTCTTT.

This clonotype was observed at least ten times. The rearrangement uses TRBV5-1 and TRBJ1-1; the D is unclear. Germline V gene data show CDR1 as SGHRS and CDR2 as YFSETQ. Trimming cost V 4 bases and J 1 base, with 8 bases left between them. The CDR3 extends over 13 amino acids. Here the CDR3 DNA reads TGCGCCAGCAGCCCGGTTGGGAACACTGAAGCTTTCTTT. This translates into CASSPVGNTEAFF.

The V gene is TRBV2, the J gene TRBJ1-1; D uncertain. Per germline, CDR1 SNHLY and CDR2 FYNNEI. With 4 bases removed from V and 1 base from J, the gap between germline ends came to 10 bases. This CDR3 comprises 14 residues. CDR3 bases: TGTGCCAGCAGTGCCGCGACACCGAACACTGAAGCTTTCTTT. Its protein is CASSAATPNTEAFF.

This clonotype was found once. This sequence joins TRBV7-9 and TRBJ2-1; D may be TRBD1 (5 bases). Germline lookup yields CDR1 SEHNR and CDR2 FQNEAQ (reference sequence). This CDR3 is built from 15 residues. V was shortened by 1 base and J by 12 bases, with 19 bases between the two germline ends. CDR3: CASSLEKTVYSGQFF. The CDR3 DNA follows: TGTGCCAGCAGCTTAGAGAAGACAGTCTACAGTGGGCAGTTCTTC.

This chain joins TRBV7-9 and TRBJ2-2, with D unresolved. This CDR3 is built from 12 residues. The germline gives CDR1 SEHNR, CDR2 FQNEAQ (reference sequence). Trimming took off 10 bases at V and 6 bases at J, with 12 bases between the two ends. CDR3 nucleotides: TGTGCCAACGATCGGACGTCCGGGGAGCTGTTTTTT. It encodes CANDRTSGELFF.

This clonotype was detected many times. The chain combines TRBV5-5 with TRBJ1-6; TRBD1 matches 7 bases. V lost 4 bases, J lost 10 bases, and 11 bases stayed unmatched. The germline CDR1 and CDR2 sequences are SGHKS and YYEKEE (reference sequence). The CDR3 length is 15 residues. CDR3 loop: CASSGAVQGGSPLHF. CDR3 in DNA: TGTGCCAGCAGCGGGGCCGTCCAGGGGGGATCACCCCTCCACTTT.

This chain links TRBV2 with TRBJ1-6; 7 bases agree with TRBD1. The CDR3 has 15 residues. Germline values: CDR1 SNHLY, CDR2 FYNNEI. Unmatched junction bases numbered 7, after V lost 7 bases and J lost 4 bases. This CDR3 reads CASTGGQTYNSPLHF. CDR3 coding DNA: TGTGCCAGCACCGGGGGACAGACTTATAATTCACCCCTCCACTTT.

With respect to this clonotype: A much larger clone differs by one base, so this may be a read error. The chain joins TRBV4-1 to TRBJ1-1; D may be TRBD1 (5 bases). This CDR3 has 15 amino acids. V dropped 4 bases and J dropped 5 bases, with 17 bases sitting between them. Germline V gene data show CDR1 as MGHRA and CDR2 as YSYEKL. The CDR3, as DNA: TGCGCCAGCAGCCGGGAGGGTCAGGGCGGGACTGAAGCTTTCTTT. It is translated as CASSREGQGGTEAFF.

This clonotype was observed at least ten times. The CDR3 here is CASSLYGPAEQYF. CDR3 nucleotide sequence: TGTGCCAGCAGCTTATACGGCCCCGCCGAGCAGTACTTC. V and J are TRBV6-2 or TRBV6-3 and TRBJ2-7; D remains ambiguous. Trimming took off 6 bases at V and 6 bases at J, with 15 bases between the two ends. This CDR3 contains 13 residues. Per germline, CDR1 MNHEY and CDR2 SVGEGT.

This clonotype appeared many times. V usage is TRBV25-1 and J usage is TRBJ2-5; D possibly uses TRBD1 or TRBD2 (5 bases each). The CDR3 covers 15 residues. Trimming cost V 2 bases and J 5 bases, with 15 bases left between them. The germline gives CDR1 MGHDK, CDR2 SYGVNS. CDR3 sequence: CASSELGREKETQYF. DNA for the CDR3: TGTGCCAGCAGTGAACTAGGCAGGGAGAAGGAGACCCAGTACTTC.

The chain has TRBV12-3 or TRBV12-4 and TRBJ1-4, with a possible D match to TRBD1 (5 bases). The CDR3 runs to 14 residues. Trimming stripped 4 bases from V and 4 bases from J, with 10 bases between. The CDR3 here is CASSWDQYNEKLFF. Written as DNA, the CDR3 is TGTGCCAGCAGTTGGGACCAGTATAATGAAAAACTGTTTTTT.

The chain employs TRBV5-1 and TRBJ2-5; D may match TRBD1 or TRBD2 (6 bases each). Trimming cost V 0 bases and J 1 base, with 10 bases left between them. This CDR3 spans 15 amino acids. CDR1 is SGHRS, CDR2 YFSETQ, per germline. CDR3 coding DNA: TGCGCCAGCAGCTTGGATGGGGGGCCCCAAGAGACCCAGTACTTC. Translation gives CASSLDGGPQETQYF.

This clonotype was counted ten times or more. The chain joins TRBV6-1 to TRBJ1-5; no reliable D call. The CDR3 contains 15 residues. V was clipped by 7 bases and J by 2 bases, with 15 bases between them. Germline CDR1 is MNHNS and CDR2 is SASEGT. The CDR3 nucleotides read TGTGCCAGCACCCAGGAGAGGGAACGCAATCAGCCCCAGCATTTT. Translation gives CASTQERERNQPQHF.

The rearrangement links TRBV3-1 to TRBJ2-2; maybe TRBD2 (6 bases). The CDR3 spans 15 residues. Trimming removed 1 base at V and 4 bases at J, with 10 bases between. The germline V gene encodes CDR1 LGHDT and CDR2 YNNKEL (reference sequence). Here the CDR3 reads CASSQGRVVTGELFF. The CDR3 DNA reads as TGTGCCAGCAGCCAAGGGAGGGTAGTCACCGGGGAGCTGTTTTTT. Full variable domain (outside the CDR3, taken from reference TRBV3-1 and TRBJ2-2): DTAVSQTPKYLVTQMGNDKSIKCEQNLGHDTMYWYKQDSKKFLKIMFSYNNKELIINETVPNRFSPKSPDKAHLNLHINSLELGDSAVYFCASSQGRVVTGELFFGEGSRLTVL.

The CDR3 DNA follows: TGTGCCAGCAGCCCAAGAGCTTCTAAGGCCCAGTACTTC. This encodes CASSPRASKAQYF. This chain uses TRBV7-8 with TRBJ2-5; D gene uncertain. Trimming cost V 5 bases and J 9 bases, with 16 bases left between them. This CDR3 contains 13 residues. In germline, CDR1 is SGHVS, CDR2 FQNEAQ.

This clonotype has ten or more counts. CDR3 sequence: CASSLAAGYEQFF. The CDR3 DNA follows: TGTGCCAGCAGCTTAGCTGCAGGGTACGAGCAGTTCTTC. V and J are TRBV11-2 and TRBJ2-1; D is possibly TRBD1 (5 bases). Trimming shortened V by 1 base and J by 10 bases, and 11 bases separated the two germline ends. This CDR3 is 13 amino acids long. CDR1 is SGHAT and CDR2 is FQNNGV in the germline V gene.

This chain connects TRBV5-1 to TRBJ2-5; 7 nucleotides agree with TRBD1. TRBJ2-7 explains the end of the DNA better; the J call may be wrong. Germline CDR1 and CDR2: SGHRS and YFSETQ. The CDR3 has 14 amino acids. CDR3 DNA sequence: TGCGCCAGCAGCTCCCAGACAGGGTTCGACGAGCAGTACTTC. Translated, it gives CASSSQTGFDEQYF.

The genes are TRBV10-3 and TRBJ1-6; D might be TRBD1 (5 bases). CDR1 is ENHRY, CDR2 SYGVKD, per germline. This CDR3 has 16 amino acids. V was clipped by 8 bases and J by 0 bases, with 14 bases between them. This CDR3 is CAISGVESSYNSPLHF. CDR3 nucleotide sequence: TGTGCCATCTCGGGGGTCGAATCCTCCTATAATTCACCCCTCCACTTT.

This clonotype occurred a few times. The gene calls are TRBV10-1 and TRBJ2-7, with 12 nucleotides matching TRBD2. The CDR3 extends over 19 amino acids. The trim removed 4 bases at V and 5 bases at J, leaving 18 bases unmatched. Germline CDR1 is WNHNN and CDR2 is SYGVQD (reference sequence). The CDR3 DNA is TGCGCCAGCAGTGCCAACGGACTAGCGGGGCTTGGGTTGATCCACGAGCAGTACTTC. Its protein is CASSANGLAGLGLIHEQYF.

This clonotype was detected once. The CDR3 DNA reads as TGTGCCAGCAGCCGTGAGGGTGGCAGGGGGCCTGGTTATGGCTACACCTTC. Its protein product is CASSREGGRGPGYGYTF. This chain links TRBV7-2 with TRBJ1-2, with TRBD1 matching over 8 bases. J was trimmed by 5 bases and V by 5 bases; bases with no gene match: 16. The CDR3 runs to 17 residues. Germline V CDR1 and CDR2: SGHTA, FQGNSA.

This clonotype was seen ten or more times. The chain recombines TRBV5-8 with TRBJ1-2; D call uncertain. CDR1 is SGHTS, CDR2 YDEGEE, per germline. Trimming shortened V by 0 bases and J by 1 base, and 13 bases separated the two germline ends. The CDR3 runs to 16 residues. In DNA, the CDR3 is TGTGCCAGCAGCTTGGTCGGCGCCTTTCGTAACTATGGCTACACCTTC. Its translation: CASSLVGAFRNYGYTF.

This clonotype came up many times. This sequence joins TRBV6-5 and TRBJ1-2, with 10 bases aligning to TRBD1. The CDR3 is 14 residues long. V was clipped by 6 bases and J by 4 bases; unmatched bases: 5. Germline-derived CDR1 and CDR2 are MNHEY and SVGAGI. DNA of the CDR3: TGTGCCAGCAGAACGACAGGGGGCGGCTATGGCTACACCTTC. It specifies CASRTTGGGYGYTF.

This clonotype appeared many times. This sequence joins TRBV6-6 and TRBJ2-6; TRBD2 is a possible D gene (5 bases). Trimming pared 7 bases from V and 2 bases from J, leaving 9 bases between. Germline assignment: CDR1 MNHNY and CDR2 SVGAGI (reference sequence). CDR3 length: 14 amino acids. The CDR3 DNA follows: TGTGCCAGCATGAGGGATGCTGGGGCCAACGTCCTGACTTTC. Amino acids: CASMRDAGANVLTF.

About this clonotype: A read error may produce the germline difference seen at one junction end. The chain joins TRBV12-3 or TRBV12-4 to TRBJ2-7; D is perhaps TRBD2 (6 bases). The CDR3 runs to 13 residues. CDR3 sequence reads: CAGSLEVGTRRDF. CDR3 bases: TGTGCCGGCAGTTTAGAGGTCGGGACTCGCCGTGACTTC.

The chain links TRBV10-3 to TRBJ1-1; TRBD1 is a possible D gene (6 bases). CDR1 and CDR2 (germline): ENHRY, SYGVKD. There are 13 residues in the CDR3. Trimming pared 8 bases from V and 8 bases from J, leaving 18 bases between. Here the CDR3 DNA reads TGTGCCATCCTGGAGGGGCAGGGGCTCGAAGCTTTCTTT. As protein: CAILEGQGLEAFF.

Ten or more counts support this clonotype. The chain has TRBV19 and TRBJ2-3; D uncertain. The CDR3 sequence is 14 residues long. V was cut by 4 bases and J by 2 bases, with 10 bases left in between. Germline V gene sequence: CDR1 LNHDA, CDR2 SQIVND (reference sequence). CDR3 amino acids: CASSNRFSTDTQYF. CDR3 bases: TGTGCCAGTAGTAACCGTTTTTCCACAGATACGCAGTATTTT.

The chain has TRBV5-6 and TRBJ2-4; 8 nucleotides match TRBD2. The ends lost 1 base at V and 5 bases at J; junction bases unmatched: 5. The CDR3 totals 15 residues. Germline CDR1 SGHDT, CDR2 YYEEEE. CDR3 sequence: CASSLIGGGENIQYF. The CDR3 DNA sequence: TGTGCCAGCAGCTTGATCGGGGGGGGCGAAAACATTCAGTACTTC. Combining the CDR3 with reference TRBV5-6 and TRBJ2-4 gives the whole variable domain DAGVTQSPTHLIKTRGQQVTLRCSPKSGHDTVSWYQQALGQGPQFIFQYYEEEERQRGNFPDRFSGHQFPNYSSELNVNALLLGDSALYLCASSLIGGGENIQYFGAGTRLSVL.

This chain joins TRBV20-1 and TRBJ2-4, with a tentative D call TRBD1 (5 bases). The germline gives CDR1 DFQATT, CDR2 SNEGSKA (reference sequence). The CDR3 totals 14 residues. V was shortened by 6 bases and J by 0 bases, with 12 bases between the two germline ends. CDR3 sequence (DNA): TGCAGTGCCCCCCCCCAGGGAGCCAAAAACATTCAGTACTTC. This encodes CSAPPQGAKNIQYF.

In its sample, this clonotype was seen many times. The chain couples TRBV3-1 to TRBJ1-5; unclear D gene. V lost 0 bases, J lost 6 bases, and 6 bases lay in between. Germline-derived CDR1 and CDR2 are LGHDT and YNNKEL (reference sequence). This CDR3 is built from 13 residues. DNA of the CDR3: TGTGCCAGCAGCCAAGATCGCAGTCAGCCCCAGCATTTT. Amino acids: CASSQDRSQPQHF.

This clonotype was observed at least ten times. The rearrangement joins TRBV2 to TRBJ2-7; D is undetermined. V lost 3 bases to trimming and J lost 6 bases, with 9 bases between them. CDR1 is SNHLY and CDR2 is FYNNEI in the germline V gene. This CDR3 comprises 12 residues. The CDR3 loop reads CASSESWAEQYF. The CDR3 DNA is TGTGCCAGCAGTGAGAGTTGGGCCGAGCAGTACTTC.

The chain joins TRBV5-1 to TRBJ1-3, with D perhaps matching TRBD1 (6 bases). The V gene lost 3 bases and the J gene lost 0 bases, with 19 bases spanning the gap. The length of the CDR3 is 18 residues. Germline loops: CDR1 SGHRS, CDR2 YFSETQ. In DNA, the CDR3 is TGCGCCAGCAGCTCACAAGTGGGGGGCGGCCGCTCTGGAAACACCATATATTTT. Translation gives CASSSQVGGGRSGNTIYF.

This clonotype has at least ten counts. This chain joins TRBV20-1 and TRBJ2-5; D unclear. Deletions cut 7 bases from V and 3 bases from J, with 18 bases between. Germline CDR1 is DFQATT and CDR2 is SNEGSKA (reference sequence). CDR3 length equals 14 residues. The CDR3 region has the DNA TGCAGTGGTGGAAGAGTGGGAAGAGAAGAGACCCAGTACTTC. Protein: CSGGRVGREETQYF.